The 25 T cell receptor beta chains reported below all come from one sample, sequenced in a study of T-cell memory formation after mild COVID-19. TCRdb processed the 5' RACE reads anew with MiXCR; each CDR3 protein has one entry. Of about 470,000 distinct CDR3 sequences listed, around a quarter are singletons. What was sequenced was PBMCs or a T cell subset sorted from them (not recorded which). The receptors were sampled from an adult woman who had mild COVID-19 (a few samples of this study predate the infection). Cell type and time point are not known.

In its sample, this clonotype was seen many times. The rearrangement uses TRBV5-1 and TRBJ2-1; D remains ambiguous. Germline V gene sequence: CDR1 SGHRS, CDR2 YFSETQ. The CDR3 is 15 residues long. V was shortened by 4 bases and J by 1 base, with 12 bases between the two germline ends. CDR3 region: CASSPPRQSYNEQFF. The CDR3 DNA follows: TGCGCCAGCAGCCCACCTCGACAATCCTACAATGAGCAGTTCTTC.

This chain connects TRBV6-2 or TRBV6-3 to TRBJ2-7; 11 bases line up with TRBD2. The CDR3 has 13 amino acids. The junction had 5 bases not matched to a gene; V was cut back by 6 bases and J by 7 bases. The V gene's germline CDR1 is MNHEY and CDR2 SVGEGT. The chain's CDR3 is CASRTSGKGEQYF. The CDR3 DNA reads as TGTGCCAGCAGGACTAGCGGGAAGGGTGAGCAGTACTTC.

The chain links TRBV25-1 to TRBJ2-6; D not resolved. Germline V gene data show CDR1 as MGHDK and CDR2 as SYGVNS. The CDR3 length is 15 residues. V was clipped by 3 bases and J by 2 bases, with 8 bases between them. As DNA, the CDR3 is TGTGCCAGCAGTGAGGGGAAAGCTGGGGCCAACGTCCTGACTTTC. The encoded protein is CASSEGKAGANVLTF.

This clonotype was counted a few times. The rearrangement uses TRBV2 and TRBJ2-1; 9 nucleotides line up with TRBD1. From germline, CDR1 is SNHLY and CDR2 FYNNEI. Germline trimming cut 7 bases from V and 7 bases from J; bases unmatched to any gene: 8. The CDR3 covers 14 residues. The CDR3 region has the DNA TGTGCCAGCATTACAGGGGGCGTTTTGAATGAGCAGTTCTTC. The encoded protein is CASITGGVLNEQFF.

CDR3 protein: CASSFDLQLDGYTF. Here the CDR3 DNA reads TGTGCCAGCAGCTTCGACCTGCAACTCGATGGCTACACCTTC. The chain is built from TRBV7-9 and TRBJ1-2, with D uncertain. CDR1 SEHNR and CDR2 FQNEAQ come from the germline V gene (reference sequence). The CDR3 sequence is 14 residues long. Trimming cost V 3 bases and J 6 bases, with 14 bases left between them.

The genes are TRBV19 and TRBJ1-1; TRBD1 matches 11 bases. The germline CDR1 and CDR2 sequences are LNHDA and SQIVND (reference sequence). The CDR3 is made up of 17 amino acids. Unmatched junction bases numbered 8, after V lost 5 bases and J lost 0 bases. CDR3 sequence reads: CASSLRKGQGVNTEAFF. The CDR3 DNA follows: TGTGCCAGTAGTCTACGGAAGGGACAGGGGGTGAACACTGAAGCTTTCTTT.

There are a few counts of this clonotype. The genes are TRBV18 and TRBJ2-5; 10 bases match TRBD1. The V and J ends lost 3 bases and 8 bases, in that order; junction bases with no gene match: 3. Looked up from germline, CDR1 is KGHSH and CDR2 is LQKENI. The CDR3 is 13 residues long. In nucleotides, the CDR3 is TGTGCCAGCTCACCGGGACAGGGGAAAACCCAGTACTTC. Its protein is CASSPGQGKTQYF.

The chain employs TRBV7-2 and TRBJ2-2; 9 bases match TRBD2. This CDR3 comprises 16 residues. With 6 bases clipped from V and 0 bases from J, the junction kept 5 bases outside the gene matches. Germline CDR1 is SGHTA and CDR2 is FQGNSA. The CDR3: CASSLIAGANTGELFF. In nucleotides, the CDR3 is TGTGCCAGCAGTCTGATAGCGGGAGCGAACACCGGGGAGCTGTTTTTT.

This clonotype showed up just a few times. CDR3 in amino acids: CASSAAGQRYGYTF. CDR3 nucleotide sequence: TGTGCCAGCAGTGCCGCCGGGCAGCGATATGGCTACACCTTC. The J gene is TRBJ1-2, the V gene TRBV12-3 or TRBV12-4; D gene unclear. V lost 5 bases to trimming and J lost 5 bases, with 15 bases between them. This CDR3 has 14 residues.

The chain is built from TRBV20-1 and TRBJ2-7; D not resolved. This CDR3 comprises 18 residues. V was pared by 0 bases and J by 0 bases, with 21 bases between. The germline V gene encodes CDR1 DFQATT and CDR2 SNEGSKA (reference sequence). CDR3 coding DNA: TGCAGTGCTAGAGATGGGCCGACCGCAGTTTACAGCTCCTACGAGCAGTACTTC. Protein product: CSARDGPTAVYSSYEQYF.

CDR3: CASSPGTSLSYEQYF. For the CDR3, the DNA is TGTGCCAGCAGTCCCGGGACTAGCTTGAGCTACGAGCAGTACTTC. V and J are TRBV4-2 and TRBJ2-7; TRBD2 matches at 9 bases. With V trimmed by 6 bases and J by 3 bases, 9 bases remained unmatched. In germline, CDR1 is LGHNA, CDR2 YNFKEQ. The CDR3 length is 15 residues.

The chain couples TRBV3-1 to TRBJ2-7; the D gene is possibly TRBD1 (5 bases). Trimming removed 1 base at V and 7 bases at J, with 11 bases between. The CDR3 covers 13 residues. In germline, CDR1 is LGHDT, CDR2 YNNKEL (reference sequence). The CDR3 sequence: CASSQGGHYEQYF. The CDR3 nucleotides read TGTGCCAGCAGCCAAGGAGGACATTATGAGCAGTACTTC.

This chain joins TRBV12-3 or TRBV12-4 and TRBJ2-2, with 7 bases aligning to TRBD2. V dropped 5 bases and J dropped 8; count of bases not matched to a gene: 8. The CDR3 totals 14 residues. The CDR3 sequence is CASSLVNGRGELFF. As DNA, the CDR3 is TGTGCCAGCAGTCTTGTTAACGGGAGGGGGGAGCTGTTTTTT.

The V and J genes are TRBV6-2 or TRBV6-3 and TRBJ2-7; weak D call: TRBD2 (6 bases). Germline lookup yields CDR1 MNHEY and CDR2 SVGEGT. This CDR3 has 15 amino acids. V was cut by 5 bases and J by 2 bases, with 16 bases left in between. DNA of the CDR3: TGTGCCAGCAGTCTTCGCGGGATTCGGACCTACGAGCAGTACTTC. Protein product: CASSLRGIRTYEQYF.

This clonotype was counted only a few times. V and J are TRBV6-2 or TRBV6-3 and TRBJ1-5; no reliable D call. The germline gives CDR1 MNHEY, CDR2 SVGEGT. V lost 5 bases, J lost 3 bases, and 17 bases lay in between. CDR3 size: 16 residues. CDR3 sequence (DNA): TGTGCCAGCAGTGGTACGGGCCGCCTAACCAATCAGCCCCAGCATTTT. It yields the protein CASSGTGRLTNQPQHF.

This clonotype occurred a few times. The chain couples TRBV12-3 or TRBV12-4 to TRBJ1-1; no firm D call. CDR3 length: 14 amino acids. Trimming shortened V by 7 bases and J by 4 bases, and 16 bases separated the two germline ends. CDR3 DNA sequence: TGTGCCAGCACCCTTGGGTTGGCCGGCACTGAAGCTTTCTTT. Its translation is CASTLGLAGTEAFF.

This clonotype was observed a handful of times. This chain links TRBV12-3 or TRBV12-4 with TRBJ2-3, with D perhaps matching TRBD1 (5 bases). Trimming removed 3 bases at V and 6 bases at J, with 16 bases between. This CDR3 spans 15 amino acids. As DNA, the CDR3 is TGTGCCAGCAGTTTTGTTCAGGGTGTTTCGGATACGCAGTATTTT. It specifies CASSFVQGVSDTQYF.

This rearrangement joins TRBV25-1 to TRBJ1-2; the D gene is possibly TRBD1 (6 bases). The CDR3 runs to 15 residues. Germline loops: CDR1 MGHDK, CDR2 SYGVNS. The ends were cut back, 2 bases at V and 10 bases at J, with 20 bases in the middle. CDR3 coding DNA: TGTGCCAGCAGTGAAGGCGGAACAGGGATCGGGTTCTACACCTTC. It specifies CASSEGGTGIGFYTF.

The chain has TRBV21-1 and TRBJ1-1; the table's D call TRBD1 went unverified against the DNA. TRBV21-1 is a pseudogene. The CDR3 length is 17 residues. The CDR3 sequence is CASSKDPPGQGNTEAFF. The DNA for the CDR3 is TGTGCCAGCAGCAAAGACCCGCCGGGACAGGGGAACACTGAAGCTTTCTTT.

The V call is TRBV5-1, the J call TRBJ2-1; D gene ambiguous. This CDR3 has 12 residues. Germline lookup yields CDR1 SGHRS and CDR2 YFSETQ. V lost 3 bases, J lost 10 bases, and 11 bases lay in between. CDR3 nucleotide sequence: TGCGCCAGCAGCTGGGCCGAGGAGGAGCAGTTCTTC. Translating it yields CASSWAEEEQFF.

This clonotype appeared many times. The rearrangement joins TRBV5-4 to TRBJ2-1, with D perhaps given as TRBD1 or TRBD2 (5 bases each). Germline lookup yields CDR1 SGHNT and CDR2 YYREEE (reference sequence). V was cut by 7 bases and J by 6 bases, with 8 bases left in between. This CDR3 comprises 11 residues. Written as DNA, the CDR3 is TGTGCCAGCGGGGGACCCAATGAGCAGTTCTTC. This gives the protein CASGGPNEQFF.

V gene TRBV18 combines with J gene TRBJ1-1, with 7 bases aligning to TRBD1. CDR1 is KGHSH and CDR2 is LQKENI in the germline V gene. The CDR3 sequence is 17 residues long. The ends lost 3 bases at V and 4 bases at J; junction bases unmatched: 14. The CDR3 DNA is TGTGCCAGCTCACCCTCAGAGGGGGGCAGGGGGGGCACTGAAGCTTTCTTT. Residues: CASSPSEGGRGGTEAFF.

The table lists this clonotype with a few counts. Germline is not matched at one junction end, which may reflect a read error. The chain uses TRBV7-7 and TRBJ1-1, with D hard to call. There are 13 residues in the CDR3. CDR1 is SSHAT, CDR2 FNYEAQ, per germline (reference sequence). DNA of the CDR3: TGTGCTAGCAGCTTATTCAGCTACACTGAAGCTTTCTTT. Encoded protein: CASSLFSYTEAFF. The full variable domain, its missing parts supplied by reference TRBV7-7 and TRBJ1-1, is GAGVSQSPRYKVTKRGQDVTLRCDPISSHATLYWYQQALGQGPEFLTYFNYEAQPDKSGLPSDRFSAERPEGSISTLTIQRTEQRDSAMYRCASSLFSYTEAFFGQGTRLTVV.

This clonotype was seen more than once but under ten times. The gene calls are TRBV18 and TRBJ1-1, with 7 bases that match TRBD1. The CDR3 has 15 amino acids. Trimming at V came to 2 bases and at J to 0 bases, leaving 3 bases not matched to a gene. Germline V gives CDR1 KGHSH, CDR2 LQKENI. The CDR3 coding sequence is TGTGCCAGCTCACCATCGACAGGGCTGAACACTGAAGCTTTCTTT. The encoded protein is CASSPSTGLNTEAFF.

V usage is TRBV3-1 and J usage is TRBJ1-1; tentatively, D is TRBD1 (5 bases). Germline V gene sequence: CDR1 LGHDT, CDR2 YNNKEL (reference sequence). The CDR3 is made up of 15 amino acids. Trimming left V 6 bases short and J 2 bases short, with 16 bases between. The CDR3 loop is CASRGPGTGNTEAFF. CDR3 in DNA: TGTGCCAGCAGGGGTCCCGGGACGGGTAACACTGAAGCTTTCTTT.